This TCR beta chain was observed in a study of neurological immune-mediated disorders. Broader study findings: None of the CDR3 amino acid sequences in expanded clones turned up in more than one subject, which points to private repertoires in all groups.

Germline CDR1 and CDR2: SGHKS and YYEKEE (reference sequence). The CDR3 is made up of 16 amino acids. The V segment lost 0 bases and the J segment 9 bases; nucleotides outside the gene matches: 9. Unsorted libraries were generated from 2 million PBMCs held at -80 degrees C. The method for making cDNA was 5'RACE, and it used 10-nucleotide random UMIs. Whenever a sequencing run was performed, it yielded over 180 million TCR-beta sequences from 15-18 subjects. Each CDR3 protein gets one entry after TCRdb re-called the 5' RACE reads with MiXCR. The repertoire has approximately 50,000 distinct CDR3 sequences, 10% of them found once; the top ten carry approximately 5%. The sample holds many counts of this clonotype. Its antigen is undetermined.

This TCR derives from a man between 65 and 80 years old with HTLV-1-associated myelopathy (HAM/TSP). The sample consisted of PBMCs. This rearrangement joins TRBV5-5 to TRBJ2-1; TRBD1 aligns across 10 bases. The CDR3 region has the DNA TGTGCCAGCAGCTTGGGGTCGGGACAGGGGTCTAGTGAGCAGTTCTTC. Translation gives CASSLGSGQGSSEQFF. Looking up the rest from reference TRBV5-5 and TRBJ2-1 gives the full variable domain: DAGVTQSPTHLIKTRGQQVTLRCSPISGHKSVSWYQQVLGQGPQFIFQYYEKEERGRGNFPDRFSARQFPNYSSELNVNALLLGDSALYLCASSLGSGQGSSEQFFGPGTRLTVL.